The 10 T cell receptor beta chains presented below share a single source sample, sequenced in a study of cytomegalovirus exposure and HLA in healthy donors. With 60 Vbeta and 13 Jbeta primers, the PCR was carried out. This table comes from immunoSEQ multiplex PCR, and its TCRdb copy is limited to in-frame clones, with some not included. The sample has around 120,000 clones, approximately 80% seen once. Sequenced: PBMCs. These receptors came from a woman aged 40 to 49 in good health and CMV-seropositive.

This chain uses TRBV25-1 with TRBJ2-2; 10 bases fit TRBD2. V shed 1 base and J 7 bases; nucleotides not matched to a gene: 6. Germline loops: CDR1 MGHDK, CDR2 SYGVNS. The CDR3 is made up of 16 amino acids. The CDR3 DNA follows: TGTGCCAGCAGTGAATCTCGGCTAGCGGGAGTCGGGGAGCTGTTTTTT. It translates to CASSESRLAGVGELFF. The entire variable domain, with the rest obtained from reference TRBV25-1 and TRBJ2-2, is as follows: EADIYQTPRYLVIGTGKKITLECSQTMGHDKMYWYQQDPGMELHLIHYSYGVNSTEKGDLSSESTVSRIRTEHFPLTLESARPSHTSQYLCASSESRLAGVGELFFGEGSRLTVL.

The chain carries TRBV5-8 and TRBJ2-3, with 8 bases fitting TRBD2. CDR1 and CDR2 (germline): SGHTS, YDEGEE. The trim removed 4 bases at V and 4 bases at J, leaving 17 bases unmatched. This CDR3 is built from 18 residues. CDR3 DNA: TGTGCCAGCAGCCTTGGAGGAACTAGCGGAGGCCTCTCAGATACGCAGTATTTT. It is translated as CASSLGGTSGGLSDTQYF.

The chain links TRBV13 to TRBJ2-1, with a weak D call TRBD1 (5 bases). With 1 base removed from V and 6 bases from J, the gap between germline ends came to 13 bases. Germline-derived CDR1 and CDR2 are PRHDT and FYEKMQ (reference sequence). CDR3 length equals 15 residues. The CDR3 here is CASSLVSGAANEQFF. CDR3 nucleotide sequence: TGTGCCAGCAGCTTAGTGTCTGGGGCCGCCAATGAGCAGTTCTTC.

V gene TRBV6-4 combines with J gene TRBJ2-3, with TRBD2 matching 9 bases. The CDR3 has 13 amino acids. The V and J ends lost 3 bases and 6 bases, in that order; junction bases with no gene match: 1. Per the germline V gene, CDR1 is MRHNA and CDR2 is SNTAGT. The CDR3 region has the DNA TGTGCCAGCAGTGAGCGGGGGGGCGATACGCAGTATTTT. Translating gives CASSERGGDTQYF.

This sequence joins TRBV18 and TRBJ2-1; maybe TRBD2 (6 bases). Germline values: CDR1 KGHSH, CDR2 LQKENI. The CDR3 covers 16 residues. Trimming cost V 2 bases and J 4 bases, with 15 bases left between them. In nucleotides, the CDR3 is TGTGCCAGCTCACCATTAGCGGAAGTGGGATACAATGAGCAGTTCTTC. This translates into CASSPLAEVGYNEQFF.

V gene TRBV7-9 combines with J gene TRBJ1-2; 9 bases map to TRBD1. Germline CDR1 reads SEHNR; CDR2 reads FQNEAQ (reference sequence). This CDR3 is built from 15 residues. J gave up 7 bases and V 5 bases, and 11 bases lay outside the gene matches. The CDR3 reads CASSLPRDRESGYTF. The CDR3, as DNA: TGTGCCAGCAGCCTACCCCGGGACAGGGAGAGTGGCTACACCTTC.

Written as DNA, the CDR3 is TGTGCCAGCAGTTATGTGGCGGCGGAGACCCAGTACTTC. This sequence encodes CASSYVAAETQYF. J is TRBJ2-5 and V is TRBV6-6; D remains ambiguous. CDR3 length equals 13 residues. Germline lookup yields CDR1 MNHNY and CDR2 SVGAGI (reference sequence). V was cut by 3 bases and J by 5 bases, with 10 bases left in between.

This chain joins TRBV27 and TRBJ2-3; D gene uncertain. Trimming took off 2 bases at V and 6 bases at J, with 6 bases between the two ends. This CDR3 spans 12 amino acids. Per germline, CDR1 MNHEY and CDR2 SMNVEV (reference sequence). The CDR3 here is CASSLGPDTQYF. The CDR3 coding sequence is TGTGCCAGCAGTTTAGGCCCCGATACGCAGTATTTT.

The chain joins TRBV6-5 to TRBJ2-1, with D possibly matching TRBD2 (6 bases). V was shortened by 6 bases and J by 4 bases, with 13 bases between the two germline ends. Germline V gives CDR1 MNHEY, CDR2 SVGAGI. The CDR3 length is 14 residues. The CDR3 DNA follows: TGTGCCAGCAGGGGGCTGGGGGGATACAATGAGCAGTTCTTC. Residues: CASRGLGGYNEQFF.

The chain uses TRBV19 and TRBJ1-2, with 11 bases fitting TRBD1. Trimming at V came to 6 bases and at J to 0 bases, leaving 12 bases not matched to a gene. The CDR3 runs to 18 residues. CDR1 is LNHDA and CDR2 is SQIVND in the germline V gene (reference sequence). The CDR3, as DNA: TGTGCCAGTAGAGGGAAGGGACAGGGGGAAGGTGCTAACTATGGCTACACCTTC. It translates to CASRGKGQGEGANYGYTF.